This TCR beta chain was captured by sequencing in a study of cytomegalovirus exposure and HLA in healthy donors. Study-wide findings and caveats: The study labeled fewer than 200 TCR beta chains cytomegalovirus-associated. In vitro assays verified that three CMV-associated chains recognized CMV antigens specifically.

Remarks on this clone: Its antigen remains unidentified.

The germline V and J ends were trimmed by 5 bases and 4 bases, with 14 bases remaining between them. The CDR3 has 14 residues. Germline CDR1 reads SEHNR; CDR2 reads FQNEAQ (reference sequence). The 120-subject validation cohort, separate from the roughly 670-subject first cohort, included the donors. The table came from immunoSEQ multiplex PCR; TCRdb's copy has only in-frame clones and leaves some out. The data contain 130,000 to 150,000 clones, 87% of them singletons. The receptor comes from a man aged 18 to 29 in good health and CMV-seropositive. Source material: PBMCs. V gene TRBV7-9 combines with J gene TRBJ1-1; D is undetermined. CDR3 residues: CASSAYRVFTEAFF. The CDR3 region has the DNA TGTGCCAGCAGCGCGTACCGGGTATTCACTGAAGCTTTCTTT.